Presented here are 5 T cell receptor beta chains from one specimen sequenced in a study of OX40 agonist ivuxolimab in advanced cancers. Measured with immunoSEQ multiplex PCR; TCRdb has only the in-frame clones, and not every one. This sample yields 55,000 to 70,000 clones, of which 83% are seen a single time; roughly 1.4% belongs to the top ten. The material was CD4+ or CD8+ T cells sorted from blood, obtained in a trial of the OX40 agonist ivuxolimab. These receptor sequences come from an adult with an advanced solid tumor such as melanoma, head and neck, liver or kidney cancer.

CDR3 DNA sequence: TGTGCCAGCAGCCCAGGACCAGCCAGCAATGAGCAGTTCTTC. Encoded protein: CASSPGPASNEQFF. J is TRBJ2-1 and V is TRBV11-2; D is ambiguous. The V end was cut by 5 bases, the J end by 6 bases, with 14 bases between. This CDR3 has 14 amino acids. Germline V gene sequence: CDR1 SGHAT, CDR2 FQNNGV.

The CDR3 here is CASRRRQGSYEQYF. CDR3 coding DNA: TGTGCCAGCAGGCGCCGACAGGGCTCCTACGAGCAGTACTTC. V and J are TRBV5-6 and TRBJ2-7; 7 bases are a match to TRBD1. CDR3 length: 14 residues. Germline values: CDR1 SGHDT, CDR2 YYEEEE. With 5 bases clipped from V and 0 bases from J, the junction kept 5 bases outside the gene matches. The entire variable domain, with the rest obtained from reference TRBV5-6 and TRBJ2-7, is as follows: DAGVTQSPTHLIKTRGQQVTLRCSPKSGHDTVSWYQQALGQGPQFIFQYYEEEERQRGNFPDRFSGHQFPNYSSELNVNALLLGDSALYLCASRRRQGSYEQYFGPGTRLTVT.

A word on this clone: This may arise from a read error, as a much more abundant clone is one base away. Other DNA sequences in this specimen translate into the identical CDR3. The chain recombines TRBV6-5 with TRBJ1-1; 7 positions agree with TRBD1. This CDR3 has 14 amino acids. The ends lost 4 bases at V and 2 bases at J; junction bases unmatched: 4. Per the germline V gene, CDR1 is MNHEY and CDR2 is SVGAGI. CDR3 nucleotides: TGTGCCAGCAGTTTCGGACAGGTCAACACTGAAGCTTTCTTT. It is translated as CASSFGQVNTEAFF.

The chain has TRBV5-4 and TRBJ2-2; no clear D. V was trimmed by 1 base and J by 0 bases, leaving 7 bases between them. The germline gives CDR1 SGHNT, CDR2 YYREEE (reference sequence). The CDR3 sequence is 15 residues long. This CDR3 is CASSLKRTNTGELFF. DNA of the CDR3: TGTGCCAGCAGCTTGAAGAGGACGAACACCGGGGAGCTGTTTTTT.

The chain is built from TRBV27 and TRBJ2-2; D could derive from TRBD1 or TRBD2 (6 bases each). The CDR3 runs 16 residues. The V end lost 6 bases, the J end lost 2 bases, and 16 bases lay between the germline ends. In germline, CDR1 is MNHEY, CDR2 SMNVEV (reference sequence). The DNA of the CDR3 is TGTGCCAGCAGCTACTCTGGGGGGCGTAACACCGGGGAGCTGTTTTTT. Encoded protein: CASSYSGGRNTGELFF.